This TCR beta chain was observed in a study of spatial heterogeneity in lung cancer. This CDR3 spans 15 amino acids. The V end lost 4 bases, the J end lost 0 bases, and 11 bases lay between the germline ends. Germline CDR1 reads SGDLS; CDR2 reads YYNGEE. Indicated time point: blood at routine non-recurrence follow-up after resection. No cells were sorted before sequencing. The whole RNA sequenced was extracted from tumor, nontumor lung or frozen PBMC. TCRdb reanalysed the 5' RACE reads using MiXCR and keeps one entry per CDR3 protein. The table lists about 94,000 distinct CDR3 sequences, roughly 21% of them singletons.

The rearrangement links TRBV9 to TRBJ1-3, with unresolved D. This clonotype was sampled from a male donor with early-stage non-small cell lung cancer. Sequencing was performed on PBMCs, taken at follow-up. CDR3 region: CASSPDVRSGNTIYF. In DNA form, the CDR3 reads TGTGCCAGCAGCCCCGATGTGCGCTCTGGAAACACCATATATTTT.